The sequence of this TCR beta chain was determined in a study of T cell clusters in autoimmune cytopenias. Study-wide findings and caveats: Exclusive TRB clusters were about 2.9-fold more numerous in healthy donors than in active autoimmune hepatitis.

The CDR3 runs 13 residues. Germline lookup yields CDR1 SGHTA and CDR2 FQGTGA. One tube held mixed TRB-A and TRB-B primer pools for touch-down PCR. TCRdb re-analyzed the multiplex PCR reads; it lists each CDR3 protein once, without DNA. This repertoire comprises 9,500 to 12,000 distinct CDR3 sequences; its ten largest clones make up around 4%. About 37,500 genome equivalents of blood DNA were amplified for TRB. Frequency places this clonotype as medium-sized. What it binds is unknown. The sample was also reused in another study, on T cell repertoires in aging, cancer and after chemotherapy. This second study notes: Healthy donor repertoires were recorded over several months to years and showed clear clonal overlap. About 9.1 million TCR reads were in the whole dataset. Median generation probability rose over the chemotherapy interval in each cancer cohort, suggesting rebound thymic output.

This clonotype was obtained from a human donor in good health. The material sequenced was peripheral blood. The chain has TRBV7-3 and TRBJ1-4; the TCRdb call, TRBD1, lacks DNA for checking. CDR3 region: CASSPGLGEKLFF.